This T cell receptor (beta chain) appears in the sequencing data of a study of cytomegalovirus exposure and HLA in healthy donors. J lost 5 bases, V lost 4 bases, and 10 bases had no gene match. The CDR3 is 15 amino acids. Germline loops: CDR1 MNHNS, CDR2 SASEGT. Primers included in the PCR were 60 Vbeta and 13 Jbeta primers. The data were produced by immunoSEQ multiplex PCR, yet TCRdb's version contains in-frame clones alone and is incomplete. The data hold 150,000 to 200,000 clones, with 79% observed a single time. The chain is built from TRBV6-1 and TRBJ2-5, with 7 bases aligning to TRBD1. Sequenced: PBMCs. The clonotype originates from a woman aged 50 to 60 in good health and CMV-seronegative. CDR3 bases: TGTGCCAGCAGTGGGACAGGTTCTCTTTCGGAGACCCAGTACTTC. Translated: CASSGTGSLSETQYF.